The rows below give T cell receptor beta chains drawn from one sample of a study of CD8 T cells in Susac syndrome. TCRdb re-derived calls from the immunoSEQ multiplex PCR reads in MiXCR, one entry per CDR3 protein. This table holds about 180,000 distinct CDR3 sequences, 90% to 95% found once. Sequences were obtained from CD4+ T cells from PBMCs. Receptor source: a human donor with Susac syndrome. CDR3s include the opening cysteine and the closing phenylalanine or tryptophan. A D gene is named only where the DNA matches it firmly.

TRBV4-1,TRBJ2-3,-,CASSQGGGPGGDTQYF,TGCGCCAGCAGCCAAGGAGGGGGGCCTGGGGGGGATACGCAGTATTTT
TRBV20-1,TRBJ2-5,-,CSANRQGQTQYF,TGCAGTGCTAACAGGCAGGGACAGACCCAGTACTTC
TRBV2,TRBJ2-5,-,CASKRPRETQYF,TGTGCCAGCAAGCGGCCGCGGGAGACCCAGTACTTC
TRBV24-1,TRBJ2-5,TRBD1,CATSESGTGVGETQYF,TGTGCCACCAGTGAGTCCGGGACAGGGGTTGGAGAGACCCAGTACTTC
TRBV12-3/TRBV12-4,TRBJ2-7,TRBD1,CASSLDRTGEGAEQYF,TGTGCCAGCAGTTTAGATCGGACAGGGGAGGGGGCCGAGCAGTACTTC
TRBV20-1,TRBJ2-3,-,CSAENSDTQYF,TGCAGTGCTGAGAACTCGGATACGCAGTATTTT
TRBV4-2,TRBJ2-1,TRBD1,CASSLRQGQGEQFF,TGTGCCAGCAGCCTACGACAGGGACAGGGTGAGCAGTTCTTC
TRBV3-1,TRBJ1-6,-,CASRGGKTNSPLHF,TGTGCCAGCAGGGGTGGCAAGACGAATTCACCCCTCCACTTT
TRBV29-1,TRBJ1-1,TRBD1,CSVYQTGRTEAFF,TGCAGCGTCTATCAGACAGGGAGAACTGAAGCTTTCTTT
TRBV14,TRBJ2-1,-,CASSTRDYNEQFF,TGTGCCAGCAGCACCCGGGACTACAATGAGCAGTTCTTC
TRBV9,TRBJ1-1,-,CASSVTDWNTEAFF,TGTGCCAGCAGCGTAACTGACTGGAACACTGAAGCTTTCTTT
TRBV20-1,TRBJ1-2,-,CSARVMGYGYTF,TGCAGTGCTAGAGTCATGGGGTATGGCTACACCTTC
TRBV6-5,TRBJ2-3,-,CASSSQGYTQYF,TGTGCCAGCAGTTCACAGGGATATACGCAGTATTTT
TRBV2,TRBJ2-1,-,CASNPGAYQQFF,TGTGCCAGCAATCCAGGGGCCTATCAGCAGTTCTTC